The rows below give T cell receptor beta chains drawn from one sample of a study of molecular identifiers for immune sequencing clone quantification. TCRdb called the PCR reads again in MiXCR, with one record for every CDR3 protein. In the table there are about 640,000 distinct CDR3 sequences, nearly 20% of which are singletons. The sample taken for sequencing was naive CD8+ T cells from blood, with Jurkat cell RNA spiked in. These receptors all come from a human donor in good health. Some libraries in this study had Jurkat cell RNA spiked in. CDR3s include the opening cysteine and the closing phenylalanine or tryptophan. A D gene is named only where the DNA matches it firmly. Some rows mark clone size as missing; the rest say once, few, many or name a class of expanded clone.

.	TRBV19	many	TRBJ1-2	TGTGCCAGTAGTGTCAGGAACGAGGTGATTATATTGAACTATGGCTACACCTTC	CASSVRNEVIILNYGYTF
TRBD1	TRBV7-9	few	TRBJ1-2	TGTGCCAGCAGCTCTGCAGGGGGCGGCTATGGCTACACCTTC	CASSSAGGGYGYTF
TRBD1	TRBV20-1	many	TRBJ2-6	TGCAGTGCTGAAGACAGGGCTGGGGCCAACGTCCTGACTTTC	CSAEDRAGANVLTF
TRBD1	TRBV11-2	many	TRBJ2-1	TGTGCCAGCAGCTCTAAGGACAGGGTACACAATGAGCAGTTCTTC	CASSSKDRVHNEQFF
.	TRBV6-7	many	TRBJ1-3	TGTGCCAGTTCAGGACGGATCTCTGGAAACACCATATATTTT	CASSGRISGNTIYF
.	TRBV20-1	once	TRBJ1-1	TGCAGTGCTAGACCTTTTGGAGAGAACACTGAAGCTTTCTTT	CSARPFGENTEAFF
.	TRBV5-6	many	TRBJ1-3	TGTGCCAGCAGCCCAAAACAGGGTCCTGGAAACACCATATATTTT	CASSPKQGPGNTIYF
TRBD1	TRBV27	many	TRBJ1-5	TGTGCCAGCAGTAACAGGGGGCTTAATCAGCCCCAGCATTTT	CASSNRGLNQPQHF
.	TRBV7-9	.	TRBJ2-2	TGTGTCAGCAGTCCCAGGACCCAACTCGGGGAGCTGTTTTTT	CVSSPRTQLGELFF
.	TRBV7-7	many	TRBJ2-3	TGTGCCAGCAGCTTAGACGGCTATAGCACAGATACGCAGTATTTT	CASSLDGYSTDTQYF
TRBD1	TRBV28	many	TRBJ2-4	TGTGCCAGCAGGGCCCCCCCACAGGGGCCTAAAAACATTCAGTACTTC	CASRAPPQGPKNIQYF
TRBD1	TRBV6-6	few	TRBJ2-2	TGTGCCAGCAACCTACAGGGGTTGAACACCGGGGAGCTGTTTTTT	CASNLQGLNTGELFF
.	TRBV12-3/TRBV12-4	few	TRBJ2-1	TGTGCCAGCAGCCCCTATGGGTTGGGAAGAAATGAGCAGTTCTTC	CASSPYGLGRNEQFF
.	TRBV6-6	many	TRBJ2-7	TGTGCCAGCTCCCCCCTCCAGGTTTGGGTCGAGCAGTACTTC	CASSPLQVWVEQYF
.	TRBV6-5	many	TRBJ2-1	TGTGCCAGCAGACAACAGGGATACAATGAGCAGTTCTTC	CASRQQGYNEQFF
TRBD1	TRBV19	.	TRBJ1-4	TGTGCCAGCCATTTCGGACAGGGAACAACTAATGAAAAACTGTTTTTT	CASHFGQGTTNEKLFF
.	TRBV6-5	.	TRBJ2-6	TGTGCCAGCAGTTACTCGATGGGCCGTACTGGGGCCAACGTCCTGACTTTC	CASSYSMGRTGANVLTF
.	TRBV12-3/TRBV12-4	many	TRBJ2-7	TGTGCCAGCAGTTTGGCCGCGGGTCCGGCCCACTACGAGCAGTACTTC	CASSLAAGPAHYEQYF
.	TRBV6-2/TRBV6-3	many	TRBJ2-3	TGTGCCAGCAGTTACAGGAGGGCCCAAGCCACAGATACGCAGTATTTT	CASSYRRAQATDTQYF
.	TRBV7-3	.	TRBJ1-2	TGTGCCAGCAGCTCGCCCCGGTCAGCGGCAGCGAACTATGGCTACACCTTC	CASSSPRSAAANYGYTF
.	TRBV18	many	TRBJ1-4	TGTGCCAGCTCATCTTCGGGGCGAGCAACTAATGAAAAACTGTTTTTT	CASSSSGRATNEKLFF
.	TRBV5-8	.	TRBJ1-1	TGTGCCAGCAGCTTGTCGTCCCTCGGAACTGAAGCTTTCTTT	CASSLSSLGTEAFF
TRBD2	TRBV6-5	.	TRBJ2-5	TGTGCCAGCAGCCTCTTAGCGGGGGGGGATCAAGAGACCCAGTACTTC	CASSLLAGGDQETQYF
.	TRBV27	few	TRBJ2-1	TGTGCCAGCAGTTTAGTCCCACAGGGTGAGCAGTTCTTC	CASSLVPQGEQFF
.	TRBV20-1	many	TRBJ1-1	TGCAGTGCTAGAAGTTTGGACAGTAGGACTGAAGCTTTCTTT	CSARSLDSRTEAFF
.	TRBV19	many	TRBJ2-7	TGTGCCAGTAGTCCCGGATCATACTACGAGCAGTACTTC	CASSPGSYYEQYF
.	TRBV6-5	.	TRBJ2-7	TGTGCCAGCGGTTCAGGAGACGAGCAGTACTTC	CASGSGDEQYF
TRBD2	TRBV9	.	TRBJ2-1	TGTGCCAGCAGTACCACCGGGACTAGCGCTTACAATGAGCTGTTCTTC	CASSTTGTSAYNELFF
.	TRBV12-5	many	TRBJ2-7	TGTGCTAGTGGCAATGATGGGGGCTACGAGCAGTACTTC	CASGNDGGYEQYF
TRBD1	TRBV6-2/TRBV6-3	.	TRBJ2-1	TGTGCCAGCAGTTACCGGGACAGGGGTGTTTTAGGGTACTACAATGAGCAGTTCTTC	CASSYRDRGVLGYYNEQFF
.	TRBV7-9	.	TRBJ2-1	TGTGCCAGCAGCTTAGGGGCCAAGTACGATGAGCAGTTCTTC	CASSLGAKYDEQFF
.	TRBV27	many	TRBJ2-7	TGTGCCAGCAGTTTATCGGGGGACATCTCCTACGAGCAGTACTTC	CASSLSGDISYEQYF
TRBD1	TRBV20-1	.	TRBJ2-4	TGCAGTGCTAGAGAGACAGGGGTAGGAGCCAAAAACATTCAGTACTTC	CSARETGVGAKNIQYF
.	TRBV5-4	.	TRBJ2-7	TGTGCCAGCAGCTTGGACGGGGGCGCCTACGAGCAGTACTTC	CASSLDGGAYEQYF
.	TRBV19	few	TRBJ2-3	TGTGCCAGTAGTATAGATGCAGGGGGGCCCTCTTCTACGCAGTATTTT	CASSIDAGGPSSTQYF
.	TRBV25-1	many	TRBJ2-7	TGTGCCAGCAGTGAATCGCTACAGGGTGAGGCCTACGAGCAGTACTTC	CASSESLQGEAYEQYF
.	TRBV5-4	.	TRBJ2-2	TGTGCCAGCAGCCCACAAGAGATCTACACCGGGGAGCTGTTTTTT	CASSPQEIYTGELFF
.	TRBV27	.	TRBJ1-6	TGTGCCAGCAGTACCTGGACAGAGCCCAATTCACCCCTCCACTTT	CASSTWTEPNSPLHF
.	TRBV7-3	few	TRBJ2-1	TGTGCCAGCAGCTTAACGGGAGAAACTTACAATGAGCAGTTCTTC	CASSLTGETYNEQFF
.	TRBV29-1	.	TRBJ2-2	TGCAGCGTTGGGGCAGGGCCTACCGGGGGGCTGTTTTTT	CSVGAGPTGGLFF
.	TRBV7-9	.	TRBJ2-7	TGTGCCAGCAGCTCGGGCGGGACCGAACGATACGAGCTGTACTTC	CASSSGGTERYELYF
TRBD1	TRBV12-3/TRBV12-4	many	TRBJ2-3	TGTGCCAGCAGTTTCGACAGGGGACATGGCACAGATACGCAGTATTTT	CASSFDRGHGTDTQYF
.	TRBV4-3	many	TRBJ1-1	TGCGCCAGCAGCTCGAGGTGGGTGAAGGGAGAAACTGAAGCTTTCTTT	CASSSRWVKGETEAFF
TRBD2	TRBV6-2/TRBV6-3	few	TRBJ2-3	TGTGCCAGCAGCCTAGCGGGGGTAGATACGCAGTATTTT	CASSLAGVDTQYF
TRBD2	TRBV20-1	.	TRBJ2-3	TGCAGTGCTAGGGGACCAGCGGGGGCATTATTTCTGGATACGCAGTATTTT	CSARGPAGALFLDTQYF
TRBD2	TRBV4-3	few	TRBJ2-7	TGCGCCAGCAGCCAAGGGAGCGGGGTCTTCTCCTACGAGCAGTACTTC	CASSQGSGVFSYEQYF
.	TRBV19	.	TRBJ2-2	TGTGCCAGTAGTCTACTGACAGGGAGGGCCGGGGAGCTGTTTTTT	CASSLLTGRAGELFF
.	TRBV3-1	many	TRBJ1-2	TGTGCCAGCAGCCAAGTTACAGACTATTATGGCTACACCTTC	CASSQVTDYYGYTF
.	TRBV6-5	many	TRBJ1-1	TGTGCCAGCAGTGCCTCCGGGGTCCACACTGAAGCTTTCTTT	CASSASGVHTEAFF
.	TRBV14	many	TRBJ2-7	TGTGCCACCGGACAGCTCTACGAGCAGTACTTC	CATGQLYEQYF
TRBD1	TRBV6-5	.	TRBJ2-1	TGTGCCAGCAGTTCCCCCTCGACAGGGGGTCCGTTCAACTCCTACGATGAGCAGTTCTTC	CASSSPSTGGPFNSYDEQFF
TRBD2	TRBV24-1	.	TRBJ2-2	TGTGCCACCAGTGACCCTAGCGGGAGCTCCGGGGAGCTGTTTTTT	CATSDPSGSSGELFF
.	TRBV19	.	TRBJ1-5	TGTGCCAGTAGTATAGTCTCGGGCGGATATCAGCCCCAGCATTTT	CASSIVSGGYQPQHF
.	TRBV12-3/TRBV12-4	.	TRBJ1-5	TGTGCCAGCAGTCCACTGGGTTATAATCAGCCCCAGCATTTT	CASSPLGYNQPQHF
.	TRBV4-1	many	TRBJ2-3	TGCGCCAGCAGCCAATGGGAGAGCACAGATACGCAGTATTTT	CASSQWESTDTQYF